Below are 4 T cell receptor beta chains sequenced from a single sample in a study of T cell repertoires in cytomegalovirus infection. TCRdb re-called the reads with MiXCR, one entry per CDR3 protein. The sample yields around 550,000 distinct CDR3 sequences, approximately 25% seen once. Sequenced material: PBMCs. The receptors were gathered from a human donor in good health (CMV status not recorded). Some clones in this sample may be carry-over from other donors' samples.

A word on this clonotype: A junction end diverges from the germline sequence, so it may reflect a read error. The chain joins TRBV5-3 to TRBJ2-4, with 8 bases aligning to TRBD1. TRBV5-3 is recorded as an ORF, its role being uncertain. This CDR3 spans 15 amino acids. CDR3 sequence reads: CASSLWAGGLNIQYF. The CDR3 nucleotides are TGTGCCAGCAGCTTGTGGGCAGGGGGCCTGAACATTCAGTACTTC.

The CDR3 nucleotides are TGCAGTGCTAGAGATATCCCGTTAGCGGGAGGGCCTCAAGCTGATACGCAGTATTTT. Translated, it gives CSARDIPLAGGPQADTQYF. V and J are TRBV20-1 and TRBJ2-3; TRBD2 aligns across 11 bases. The germline V gene encodes CDR1 DFQATT and CDR2 SNEGSKA (reference sequence). Unmatched junction bases numbered 17, after V lost 0 bases and J lost 6 bases. CDR3 size: 19 residues.

This chain links TRBV20-1 with TRBJ2-1; 9 bases agree with TRBD2. CDR1 and CDR2 (germline): DFQATT, SNEGSKA (reference sequence). This CDR3 has 14 amino acids. J gave up 2 bases and V 5 bases, and 4 bases lay outside the gene matches. This CDR3 reads CSAYSGSAYNEQFF. The CDR3 DNA is TGCAGTGCTTATAGCGGGAGTGCCTACAATGAGCAGTTCTTC.

V gene TRBV7-9 combines with J gene TRBJ1-2, with a tentative D call TRBD1 (6 bases). The CDR3 has 16 residues. The germline V and J ends were trimmed by 5 bases and 2 bases, with 18 bases remaining between them. In germline, CDR1 is SEHNR, CDR2 FQNEAQ (reference sequence). As DNA, the CDR3 is TGTGCCAGCAGCCCAAATCGGGGGGCATCGAACTATGGCTACACCTTC. As protein: CASSPNRGASNYGYTF.